These 29 T cell receptor beta chains were sequenced from one sample in a study of control samples from healthy donors and cancer patients. Clones were read by immunoSEQ multiplex PCR, and TCRdb kept only the in-frame ones, dropping some. The sample records roughly 52,000 clones, roughly 94% being singletons. Sequencing used blood. The receptors originated from a man aged 25-45 years in good health.

CDR3 region: CASSLGYSRSFSSYEQYF. The DNA of the CDR3 is TGTGCCAGCAGCTTGGGTTACTCGCGGAGTTTCAGCTCCTACGAGCAGTACTTC. The rearrangement links TRBV5-6 to TRBJ2-7; D gene unclear. This CDR3 has 18 residues. The V gene lost 0 bases and the J gene lost 0 bases, with 19 bases spanning the gap. Germline values: CDR1 SGHDT, CDR2 YYEEEE.

The chain couples TRBV7-3 to TRBJ2-6, with TRBD1 matching 9 bases. The CDR3 length is 16 residues. J was trimmed by 1 base and V by 6 bases; bases with no gene match: 4. The germline gives CDR1 SGHTA, CDR2 FQGTGA. CDR3 residues: CASSRDRGSGANVLTF. CDR3 coding DNA: TGTGCCAGCAGTCGAGACAGGGGGTCTGGGGCCAACGTCCTGACTTTC. Based on the CDR3 plus reference TRBV7-3 and TRBJ2-6, the full variable domain is GAGVSQTPSNKVTEKGKYVELRCDPISGHTALYWYRQSLGQGPEFLIYFQGTGAADDSGLPNDRFFAVRPEGSVSTLKIQRTERGDSAVYLCASSRDRGSGANVLTFGAGSRLTVL.

The chain carries TRBV27 and TRBJ2-7; the match to TRBD2 covers 13 bases. The V gene end was trimmed by 6 bases and the J gene end by 2 bases; junction bases not matched to a gene: 13. CDR1 and CDR2 (germline): MNHEY, SMNVEV (reference sequence). The CDR3 sequence is 18 residues long. The CDR3 coding sequence is TGTGCCAGCAGCCCCAGGACTAGCGGGAGTAATACTGCCTACGAGCAGTACTTC. It encodes CASSPRTSGSNTAYEQYF.

J is TRBJ1-5 and V is TRBV19; weak D call: TRBD1 (6 bases). Trimming took 7 bases from V and 6 from J, leaving 13 bases between them. The CDR3 contains 13 residues. Germline lookup yields CDR1 LNHDA and CDR2 SQIVND (reference sequence). The CDR3 DNA reads as TGTGCCAGTACGCACAGGGATCTTCAGCCCCAGCATTTT. Translation: CASTHRDLQPQHF.

J is TRBJ1-1 and V is TRBV6-1; D gene uncertain. V was clipped by 0 bases and J by 1 base, with 12 bases between them. CDR1 and CDR2 (germline): MNHNS, SASEGT. The CDR3 consists of 16 residues. The CDR3 sequence: CASSEASAATNTEAFF. The CDR3 DNA reads as TGTGCCAGCAGTGAAGCGTCCGCAGCAACGAACACTGAAGCTTTCTTT.

The rearrangement uses TRBV4-3 and TRBJ2-2, with D possibly matching TRBD2 (6 bases). This CDR3 has 15 residues. V lost 4 bases and J 2 bases, leaving 11 bases between the germline ends. Germline V gene data show CDR1 as LGHNA and CDR2 as YSLEER. The CDR3 region is CASSRLAINTGELFF. CDR3 sequence (DNA): TGCGCCAGCAGCCGGCTAGCGATTAACACCGGGGAGCTGTTTTTT.

This chain connects TRBV5-4 to TRBJ2-3, with TRBD2 identical over 14 bases. The CDR3 runs 16 residues. Germline V CDR1 and CDR2: SGHNT, YYREEE (reference sequence). Trimming cost V 4 bases and J 2 bases; bases outside gene matches: 3. The CDR3 DNA reads as TGTGCCAGCAGCAGGGGACTAGCGGGAGCCACAGATACGCAGTATTTT. It yields the protein CASSRGLAGATDTQYF.

The CDR3 sequence is CASSLVVAPNTGELFF. The CDR3 DNA reads TGCGCCAGCAGCTTGGTGGTAGCCCCGAACACCGGGGAGCTGTTTTTT. The J gene is TRBJ2-2, the V gene TRBV5-1; D unresolved. Germline V lookup: CDR1 SGHRS, CDR2 YFSETQ. This CDR3 has 16 residues. V lost 0 bases, J lost 0 bases, and 9 bases lay in between.

This clone was recorded only once. V is TRBV6-1 and J is TRBJ2-7, with 9 positions matching TRBD1. CDR1 is MNHNS and CDR2 is SASEGT in the germline V gene. Losses at the gene ends were 0 bases for V and 1 base for J; bases not matched to a gene: 4. This CDR3 spans 16 amino acids. CDR3 in DNA: TGTGCCAGCAGTGAAGCGCTCGGGACAGGGTCCTACGAGCAGTACTTC. Amino acid sequence: CASSEALGTGSYEQYF.

The chain couples TRBV19 to TRBJ2-1; D may be TRBD2 (5 bases). V was trimmed by 5 bases and J by 1 base, leaving 12 bases between them. This CDR3 has 15 residues. Germline values: CDR1 LNHDA, CDR2 SQIVND (reference sequence). The CDR3 region has the DNA TGTGCCAGTAGTTGGGAGTTCCCGTCCTACAATGAGCAGTTCTTC. This translates into CASSWEFPSYNEQFF.

V usage is TRBV29-1 and J usage is TRBJ2-3, with TRBD2 as a possible D gene (5 bases). Germline-derived CDR1 and CDR2 are SQVTM and ANQGSEA. The CDR3 totals 13 residues. Trimming removed 6 bases at V and 2 bases at J, with 12 bases between. The DNA for the CDR3 is TGCAGCGTCCACACACTAGACACAGATACGCAGTATTTT. This encodes CSVHTLDTDTQYF.

The chain combines TRBV30 with TRBJ2-7; a possible D gene is TRBD1 (5 bases). Trimming pared 7 bases from V and 3 bases from J, leaving 10 bases between. The CDR3 is 11 residues long. Germline V gives CDR1 GTSNPN, CDR2 SVGIG (reference sequence). This chain's CDR3 is CAFDRNYEQYF. The CDR3 DNA is TGTGCCTTCGACAGAAACTACGAGCAGTACTTC. Looking up the rest from reference TRBV30 and TRBJ2-7 gives the full variable domain: SQTIHQWPATLVQPVGSPLSLECTVEGTSNPNLYWYRQAAGRGLQLLFYSVGIGQISSEVPQNLSASRPQDRQFILSSKKLLLSDSGFYLCAFDRNYEQYFGPGTRLTVT.

Written as DNA, the CDR3 is TGTGCCAGTAGTCAGGGGGCTGGGGCCAACGTCCTGACTTTC. It translates to CASSQGAGANVLTF. The rearrangement joins TRBV19 to TRBJ2-6; 7 bases map to TRBD1. The CDR3 length is 14 residues. V trimming: 5 bases; J trimming: 2 bases; junction bases outside the gene matches: 0. Germline CDR1 reads LNHDA; CDR2 reads SQIVND (reference sequence).

The chain has TRBV9 and TRBJ2-3, with 7 nucleotides matching TRBD2. This CDR3 has 14 residues. Per germline, CDR1 SGDLS and CDR2 YYNGEE. V gave up 0 bases and J gave up 4 bases; unmatched junction bases: 2. CDR3 in amino acids: CASSVGGSPDTQYF. CDR3 DNA: TGTGCCAGCAGCGTAGGCGGGAGCCCAGATACGCAGTATTTT.

This chain joins TRBV3-1 (or the pseudogene TRBV3-2) and TRBJ2-3; either TRBD1 or TRBD2 may supply D (5 bases each). Looked up from germline, CDR1 is LGHDT and CDR2 is YNNKEL (reference sequence). This CDR3 has 16 residues. V lost 5 bases, J lost 4 bases, and 19 bases lay in between. The CDR3 is CASSSSQRGKADTQYF. CDR3 in DNA: TGTGCCAGCAGCTCGTCGCAGAGGGGCAAAGCAGATACGCAGTATTTT.

J is TRBJ2-2 and V is TRBV10-3; 14 nucleotides agree with TRBD2. The CDR3 runs to 18 residues. Trimming cost V 8 bases and J 5 bases; bases outside gene matches: 13. The V gene's germline CDR1 is ENHRY and CDR2 SYGVKD. CDR3 sequence reads: CAIGGTSGSAGKTGELFF. The DNA of the CDR3 is TGTGCCATCGGGGGGACTAGCGGGAGCGCCGGGAAAACCGGGGAGCTGTTTTTT.

The rearrangement joins TRBV28 to TRBJ2-2, with D uncertain. Germline V gives CDR1 MDHEN, CDR2 SYDVKM. The length of the CDR3 is 16 residues. V lost 5 bases to trimming and J lost 5 bases, with 18 bases between them. This CDR3 reads CASSPLSNDGTGELFF. The CDR3 DNA reads TGTGCCAGCAGTCCTCTCTCGAACGACGGAACCGGGGAGCTGTTTTTT. Variable domain in full (rest from reference TRBV28 and TRBJ2-2): DVKVTQSSRYLVKRTGEKVFLECVQDMDHENMFWYRQDPGLGLRLIYFSYDVKMKEKGDIPEGYSVSREKKERFSLILESASTNQTSMYLCASSPLSNDGTGELFFGEGSRLTVL.

V usage is TRBV6-1 and J usage is TRBJ1-2; D is perhaps TRBD1 (6 bases). Trimming pared 3 bases from V and 2 bases from J, leaving 16 bases between. In germline, CDR1 is MNHNS, CDR2 SASEGT. The CDR3 runs to 16 residues. CDR3 in DNA: TGTGCCAGCAGTGAGCCCCCCCAGGGGACGAACTATGGCTACACCTTC. Its protein is CASSEPPQGTNYGYTF.

The chain carries TRBV6-2 or TRBV6-3 and TRBJ2-5; 7 bases are a match to TRBD2. Trimming cost V 0 bases and J 7 bases; bases outside gene matches: 8. The CDR3 is 15 residues long. Germline loops: CDR1 MNHEY, CDR2 SVGEGT. The CDR3 region has the DNA TGTGCCAGCAGTTACTCAGCTAGCGGCGGGGGGACCCAGTACTTC. Translated: CASSYSASGGGTQYF.

The chain's CDR3 is CASSLGRNYEQYF. DNA for the CDR3: TGTGCCAGCAGCTTGGGGCGGAACTACGAGCAGTACTTC. The genes are TRBV7-3 and TRBJ2-7; TRBD1 is a possible D gene (5 bases). V lost 3 bases and J lost 3, with 9 bases in between. The CDR3 is 13 residues long. The germline V gene encodes CDR1 SGHTA and CDR2 FQGTGA.

The rearrangement links TRBV27 to TRBJ2-7; weak D call: TRBD2 (6 bases). The CDR3 runs 15 residues. Trimming took 3 bases from V and 4 from J, leaving 16 bases between them. Germline CDR1 MNHEY, CDR2 SMNVEV (reference sequence). The CDR3: CASSLRGVGVYEQYF. For the CDR3, the DNA is TGTGCCAGCAGTTTGCGGGGCGTTGGGGTTTACGAGCAGTACTTC.

As DNA, the CDR3 is TGTGCCAGCAGTCCCGACCGGTACGAGCAGTACTTC. It encodes CASSPDRYEQYF. This chain joins TRBV2 and TRBJ2-7; D unclear. The V gene lost 5 bases and the J gene lost 4 bases, with 9 bases spanning the gap. The germline V gene encodes CDR1 SNHLY and CDR2 FYNNEI. The CDR3 runs 12 residues.

The chain combines TRBV7-9 with TRBJ1-2, with TRBD1 identical over 7 bases. The J segment lost 7 bases and the V segment lost 2 bases, leaving 10 bases of the junction unmatched. Germline values: CDR1 SEHNR, CDR2 FQNEAQ (reference sequence). The length of the CDR3 is 15 residues. DNA for the CDR3: TGTGCCAGCAGCTTAAATCAGGGGGACACCTCTGGCTACACCTTC. It specifies CASSLNQGDTSGYTF.

The chain is built from TRBV3-1 (or the pseudogene TRBV3-2) and TRBJ2-5; possible D gene TRBD1, 5 bases. The CDR3 runs 13 residues. The V gene lost 4 bases and the J gene lost 4 bases, with 10 bases spanning the gap. Germline loops: CDR1 LGHDT, CDR2 YNNKEL (reference sequence). In DNA, the CDR3 is TGTGCCAGCAGCCTCCCAGGGCGAGAGACCCAGTACTTC. The encoded protein is CASSLPGRETQYF.

A word on this clone: Other nucleotide sequences from this sample produce the same CDR3. V gene TRBV15 combines with J gene TRBJ1-5; D ambiguous. The CDR3 is 15 amino acids. The V and J ends lost 0 bases and 3 bases respectively, with 9 bases between them. Germline assignment: CDR1 LNHNV and CDR2 YYDKDF (reference sequence). As DNA, the CDR3 is TGTGCCACCAGCAGAGATCGGGGATCCAATCAGCCCCAGCATTTT. This gives the protein CATSRDRGSNQPQHF.

The chain recombines TRBV5-1 with TRBJ2-3; no clear D. The germline CDR1 and CDR2 sequences are SGHRS and YFSETQ. The CDR3 runs 11 residues. Deletions cut 2 bases from V and 2 bases from J, with 0 bases between. This CDR3 reads CASSFTDTQYF. As DNA, the CDR3 is TGCGCCAGCAGCTTCACAGATACGCAGTATTTT.

The chain recombines TRBV9 with TRBJ1-3; 10 bases line up with TRBD1. The J segment lost 2 bases and the V segment lost 3 bases, leaving 8 bases of the junction unmatched. CDR1 is SGDLS, CDR2 YYNGEE, per germline. The CDR3 covers 17 residues. The CDR3 spells CASSGWGTGVTGNTIYF. CDR3 DNA sequence: TGTGCCAGCAGCGGATGGGGGACAGGGGTTACTGGAAACACCATATATTTT.

This clone was recorded once. CDR3 loop: CAISESRNYNEQFF. The CDR3 bases are TGTGCCATCAGTGAATCTCGAAATTACAATGAGCAGTTCTTC. This chain uses TRBV10-3 with TRBJ2-1, with D hard to call. This CDR3 is 14 amino acids long. V lost 3 bases to trimming and J lost 4 bases, with 10 bases between them. Per the germline V gene, CDR1 is ENHRY and CDR2 is SYGVKD.

The V gene is TRBV5-1, the J gene TRBJ2-7; 9 positions match TRBD2. The length of the CDR3 is 14 residues. Germline trimming cut 1 base from V and 4 bases from J; bases unmatched to any gene: 3. Per the germline V gene, CDR1 is SGHRS and CDR2 is YFSETQ. In DNA, the CDR3 is TGCGCCAGCAGCTTGCTAGCGGGACCTTACGAGCAGTACTTC. It encodes CASSLLAGPYEQYF.